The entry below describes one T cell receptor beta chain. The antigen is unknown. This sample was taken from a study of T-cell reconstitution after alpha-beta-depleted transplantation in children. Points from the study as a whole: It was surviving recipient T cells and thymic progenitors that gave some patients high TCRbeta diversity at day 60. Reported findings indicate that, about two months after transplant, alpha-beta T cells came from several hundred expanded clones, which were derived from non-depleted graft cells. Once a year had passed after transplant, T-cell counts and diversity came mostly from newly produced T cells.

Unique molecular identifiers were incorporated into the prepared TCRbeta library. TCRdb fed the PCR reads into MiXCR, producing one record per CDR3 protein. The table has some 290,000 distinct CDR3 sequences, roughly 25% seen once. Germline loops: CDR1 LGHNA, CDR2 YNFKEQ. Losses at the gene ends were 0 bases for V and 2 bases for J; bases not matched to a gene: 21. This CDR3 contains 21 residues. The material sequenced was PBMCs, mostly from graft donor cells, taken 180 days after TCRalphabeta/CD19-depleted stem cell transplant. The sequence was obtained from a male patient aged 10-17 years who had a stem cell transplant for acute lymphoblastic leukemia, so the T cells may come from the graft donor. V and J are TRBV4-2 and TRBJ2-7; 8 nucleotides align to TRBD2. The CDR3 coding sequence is TGTGCCAGCAGCCAAGATATTTATTCCTCACGGAGTACTAGCGGCACCTACGAGCAGTACTTC. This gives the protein CASSQDIYSSRSTSGTYEQYF.